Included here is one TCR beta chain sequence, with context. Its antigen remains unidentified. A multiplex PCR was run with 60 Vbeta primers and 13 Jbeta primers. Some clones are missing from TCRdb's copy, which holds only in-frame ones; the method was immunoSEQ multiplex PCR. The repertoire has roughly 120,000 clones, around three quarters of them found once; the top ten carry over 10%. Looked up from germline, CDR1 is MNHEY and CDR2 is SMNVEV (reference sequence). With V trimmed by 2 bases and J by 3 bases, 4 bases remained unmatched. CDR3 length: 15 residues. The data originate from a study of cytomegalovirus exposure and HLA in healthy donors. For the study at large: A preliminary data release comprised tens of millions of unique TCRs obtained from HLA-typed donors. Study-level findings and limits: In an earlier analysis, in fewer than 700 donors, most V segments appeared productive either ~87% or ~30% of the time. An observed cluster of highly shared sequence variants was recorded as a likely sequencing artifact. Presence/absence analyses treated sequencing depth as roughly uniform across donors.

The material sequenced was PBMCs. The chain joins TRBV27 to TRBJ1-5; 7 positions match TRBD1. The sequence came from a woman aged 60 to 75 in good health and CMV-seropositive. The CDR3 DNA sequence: TGTGCCAGCAGTTTAGGCACAGGGGCCAATCAGCCCCAGCATTTT. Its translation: CASSLGTGANQPQHF.